This T cell receptor (beta chain) was sequenced in a study of shared clonotypes between healthy human individuals. Study-level findings and limits: Estimated richness was generally greater in naive than memory subsets.

V was trimmed by 1 base and J by 3 bases, leaving 13 bases between them. Germline-derived CDR1 and CDR2 are MGHDK and SYGVNS. The CDR3 is 15 amino acids. Over several immunoSEQ plates, each subset's genomic DNA was distributed in even portions. Repertoires were generated with immunoSEQ multiplex PCR, while TCRdb's copy carries only in-frame clones and drops some. The data show under 1,100,000 clones, approximately 80% seen once. Concerning this clone: Its antigen is currently unknown.

The sequence was collected from a man between 18 and 29 years old in good health. Some clones in this sample may be carry-over from other donors' samples. This rearrangement joins TRBV25-1 to TRBJ2-7; no definite D call. The sequenced material came from memory CD4+ T cells from PBMCs. Subset of the sample: CD45RA-negative fraction. Written as DNA, the CDR3 is TGTGCCAGCAGTGAATCCGTAGGCCCCGTCTACGAGCAGTACTTC. This gives the protein CASSESVGPVYEQYF.